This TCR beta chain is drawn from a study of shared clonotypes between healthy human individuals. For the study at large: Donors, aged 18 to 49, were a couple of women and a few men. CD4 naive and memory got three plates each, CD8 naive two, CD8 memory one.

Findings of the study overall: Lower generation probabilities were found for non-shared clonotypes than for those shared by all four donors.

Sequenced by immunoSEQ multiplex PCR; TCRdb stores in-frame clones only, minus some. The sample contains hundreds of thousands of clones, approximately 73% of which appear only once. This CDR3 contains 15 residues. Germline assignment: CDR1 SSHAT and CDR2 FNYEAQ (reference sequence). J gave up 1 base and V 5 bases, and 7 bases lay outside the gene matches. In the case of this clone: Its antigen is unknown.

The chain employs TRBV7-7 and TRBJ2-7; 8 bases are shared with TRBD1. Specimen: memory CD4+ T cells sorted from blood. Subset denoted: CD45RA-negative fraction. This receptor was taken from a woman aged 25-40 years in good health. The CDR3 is CASSPTGASSYEQYF. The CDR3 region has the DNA TGTGCCAGCAGCCCGACAGGGGCGAGTTCCTACGAGCAGTACTTC.